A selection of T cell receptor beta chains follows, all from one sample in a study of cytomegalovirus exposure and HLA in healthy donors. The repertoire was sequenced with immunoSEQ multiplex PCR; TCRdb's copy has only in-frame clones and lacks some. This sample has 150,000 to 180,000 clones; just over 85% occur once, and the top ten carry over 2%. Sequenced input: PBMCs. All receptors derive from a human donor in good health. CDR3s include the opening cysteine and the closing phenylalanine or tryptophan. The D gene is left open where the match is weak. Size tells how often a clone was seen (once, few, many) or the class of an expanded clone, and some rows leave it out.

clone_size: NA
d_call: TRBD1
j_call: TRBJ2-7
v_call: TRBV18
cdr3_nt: TGTGCCAGCTCACCTCGGACAGGGACCTACGAGCAGTACTTC
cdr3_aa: CASSPRTGTYEQYF

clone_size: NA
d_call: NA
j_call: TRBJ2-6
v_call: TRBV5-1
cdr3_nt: TGCGCCAGCAGCGTCCTAGGGGGTGCTGGGGCCAACGTCCTGACTTTC
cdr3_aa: CASSVLGGAGANVLTF

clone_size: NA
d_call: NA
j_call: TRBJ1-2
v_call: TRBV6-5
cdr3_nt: TGTGCCACCGGAGAGGGAGGGGACCTCTATGGCTACACCTTC
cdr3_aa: CATGEGGDLYGYTF

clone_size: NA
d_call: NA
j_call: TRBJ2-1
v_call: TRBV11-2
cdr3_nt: TGTGCCAGCAGCTTTTCGGGGGTTTACAATGAGCAGTTCTTC
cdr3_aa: CASSFSGVYNEQFF

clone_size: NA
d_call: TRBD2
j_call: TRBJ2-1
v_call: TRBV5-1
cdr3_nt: TGCGCCAGCAGCTTGGTGGCTAGCGGGGGACCCTACAATGAGCAGTTCTTC
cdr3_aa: CASSLVASGGPYNEQFF

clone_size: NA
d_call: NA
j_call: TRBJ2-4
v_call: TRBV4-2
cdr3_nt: TGTGCCAGCAGCCCCTTCCACTCGACAAATCCCAAAAACATTCAGTACTTC
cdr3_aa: CASSPFHSTNPKNIQYF

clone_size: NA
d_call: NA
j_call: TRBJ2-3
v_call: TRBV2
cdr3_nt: TGTGCCAGCAGTGCAGCACTAGTTAGCACAGATACGCAGTATTTT
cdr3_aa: CASSAALVSTDTQYF

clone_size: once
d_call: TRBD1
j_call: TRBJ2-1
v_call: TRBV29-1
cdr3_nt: TGCAGCGTCGGTGGACAGGCGAGCTCCTACAATGAGCAGTTCTTC
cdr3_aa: CSVGGQASSYNEQFF

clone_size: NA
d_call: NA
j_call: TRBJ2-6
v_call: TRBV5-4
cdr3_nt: TGTGCCAGCAGCTTCCAGTCTGGGGCCAACGTCCTGACTTTC
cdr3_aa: CASSFQSGANVLTF

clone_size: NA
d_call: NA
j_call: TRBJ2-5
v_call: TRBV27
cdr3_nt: TGTGCCAGCAGTCCCCCCGGGGAGACCCAGTACTTC
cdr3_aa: CASSPPGETQYF

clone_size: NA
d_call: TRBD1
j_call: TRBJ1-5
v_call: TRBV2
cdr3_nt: TGTGCCAGCGGGCTCAGGGGGAACAATCAGCCCCAGCATTTT
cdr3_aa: CASGLRGNNQPQHF